The sequence of this T cell receptor beta chain was determined in a study of neurological immune-mediated disorders. The cDNA was generated through 5'RACE incorporating 10-nucleotide random UMIs. Over 200 million TCR-beta sequences from 15-18 subjects came out of each sequencing run. TCRdb fed the 5' RACE reads into MiXCR, producing one record per CDR3 protein. Among roughly 100,000 distinct CDR3 sequences, 11% were seen once, and the ten largest hold approximately 3.1%. The CDR3 contains 14 residues. The germline V and J ends were trimmed by 3 bases and 1 base, with 9 bases remaining between them. CDR1 and CDR2 (germline): KGHSH, LQKENI. This clonotype was detected many times. The sample's time point: longitudinal time-point 3. The unsorted libraries were made from 2 million PBMCs kept at -80 C.

The specimen was PBMCs. V and J are TRBV18 and TRBJ2-5; D is perhaps TRBD1 (5 bases). The sequence derives from a female donor with HTLV-1-associated myelopathy (HAM/TSP). CDR3 coding DNA: TGTGCCAGCTCACCCTCGACAGCCCAAGAGACCCAGTACTTC. Its translation is CASSPSTAQETQYF.